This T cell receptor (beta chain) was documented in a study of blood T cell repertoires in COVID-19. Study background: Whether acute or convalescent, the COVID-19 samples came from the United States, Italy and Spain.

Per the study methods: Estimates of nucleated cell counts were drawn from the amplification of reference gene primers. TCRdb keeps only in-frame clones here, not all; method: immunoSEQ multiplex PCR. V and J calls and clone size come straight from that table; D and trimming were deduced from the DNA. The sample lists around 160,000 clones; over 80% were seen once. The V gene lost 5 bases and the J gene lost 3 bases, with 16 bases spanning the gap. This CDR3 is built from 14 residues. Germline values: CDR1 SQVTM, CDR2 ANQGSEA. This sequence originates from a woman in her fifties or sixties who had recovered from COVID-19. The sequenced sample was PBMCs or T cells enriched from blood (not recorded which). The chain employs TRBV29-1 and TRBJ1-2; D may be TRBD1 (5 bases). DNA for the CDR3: TGCAGCGTTTGGGGGGGAAGTTCGGACTATGGCTACACCTTC. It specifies CSVWGGSSDYGYTF.